Listed below are T cell receptor beta chains from one sample, sequenced in a study of T cells after posttransplantation cyclophosphamide. TCRdb's table, derived via immunoSEQ multiplex PCR, lists solely in-frame clones and lacks some. The sample was found to contain approximately 11,000 clones, and every one recurs. This material consisted of PBMCs, taken after allogeneic stem cell transplant with posttransplant cyclophosphamide. Every receptor here comes from a female patient aged 40-50 years who received an allogeneic stem cell transplant from a related donor, was CMV-positive, and had no GVHD. Some T cells here may be from the graft donor. Each CDR3 is given with its conserved first and last residue. The order of the fields is D gene, V gene, J gene, CDR3 length, clone size, CDR3 protein, CDR3 DNA. D genes are given only for firm matches. Clone size is not always given. Where it is, it says once, few, many or a class for expanded clones.

>TRBD1|TRBV25-1|TRBJ2-7|18|-
CASSEYDLGQPIYYEQYF
TGTGCCAGCAGTGAATACGACTTGGGACAGCCTATCTACTACGAGCAGTACTTC
>TRBD2|TRBV6-5|TRBJ2-2|15|many
CASTGTSGGNGELFF
TGTGCCAGCACCGGGACGAGCGGGGGGAACGGGGAGCTGTTTTTT
>-|TRBV4-1|TRBJ2-1|13|many
CASSQVAFDEQFF
TGCGCCAGCAGCCAAGTAGCCTTCGATGAGCAGTTCTTC
>-|TRBV2|TRBJ1-1|11|many
CAGGRNTEAFF
TGTGCCGGCGGGCGGAACACTGAAGCTTTCTTT
>-|TRBV14|TRBJ2-7|18|many
CASSPRLAGPPKTYEQYF
TGTGCCAGCAGCCCCCGGCTGGCGGGCCCACCGAAGACCTACGAGCAGTACTTC
>-|TRBV27|TRBJ2-7|14|many
CASSFVTGGYEQYF
TGTGCCAGCAGTTTCGTGACAGGAGGCTACGAGCAGTACTTC
>-|TRBV23-1|TRBJ2-2|15|-
CASSQTGTPTGELFF
TGCGCCAGCAGTCAGACCGGGACACCCACCGGGGAGCTGTTTTTT
>-|TRBV6-6|TRBJ1-5|13|many
CASTARDNQPQHF
TGTGCCAGCACGGCCAGGGACAATCAGCCCCAGCATTTT
>TRBD1|TRBV18|TRBJ2-7|16|many
CASSPRGTGDGYEQYF
TGTGCCAGCTCACCACGGGGGACAGGGGACGGTTACGAGCAGTACTTC
>-|TRBV28|TRBJ2-2|15|many
CASSRTSANTGELFF
TGTGCCAGCAGTCGGACTTCCGCGAACACCGGGGAGCTGTTTTTT
>TRBD2|TRBV5-4|TRBJ2-3|14|many
CASSASGGRDTQYF
TGTGCCAGCAGCGCTAGCGGGGGCCGAGATACGCAGTATTTT
>TRBD2|TRBV9|TRBJ2-3|17|many
CASSVEDSGRGIDTQYF
TGTGCCAGCAGCGTAGAAGATAGCGGGAGGGGTATAGATACGCAGTATTTT
>-|TRBV30|TRBJ2-1|15|many
CAWSVQGVRGHEQFF
TGTGCCTGGAGTGTACAAGGGGTGCGTGGCCATGAGCAGTTCTTC
>-|TRBV4-1|TRBJ2-5|14|many
CASSQVIRPETQYF
TGCGCCAGCAGCCAAGTTATCAGGCCAGAGACCCAGTACTTC
>TRBD1|TRBV5-1|TRBJ2-2|16|medium-sized
CASSLAGQGTAGELFF
TGCGCCAGCAGCTTGGCAGGACAGGGTACCGCCGGGGAGCTGTTTTTT
>TRBD2|TRBV7-3|TRBJ2-7|14|many
CASRRTSGSYEQYF
TGTGCCAGCCGTAGGACTAGCGGCTCCTACGAGCAGTACTTC
>TRBD1|TRBV19|TRBJ1-1|15|many
CASSILTGSNTEAFF
TGTGCCAGTAGTATTTTGACAGGGTCGAACACTGAAGCTTTCTTT
>-|TRBV11-2|TRBJ1-1|13|many
CASSLGAISGAFF
TGTGCCAGCAGCTTAGGGGCCATATCCGGAGCTTTCTTT
>-|TRBV5-1|TRBJ2-1|16|many
CASSPTLGTHYNEQFF
TGCGCCAGCAGCCCGACCCTTGGGACTCACTACAATGAGCAGTTCTTC
>-|TRBV4-1|TRBJ2-2|17|many
CASSQDLTDANTGELFF
TGCGCCAGCAGCCAAGATCTGACAGACGCGAACACCGGGGAGCTGTTTTTT
>TRBD1|TRBV19|TRBJ1-5|13|many
CASDGTANQPQHF
TGTGCCAGCGACGGGACAGCAAATCAGCCCCAGCATTTT
>-|TRBV9|TRBJ1-1|15|many
CASSVAGGMKHEAFF
TGTGCCAGCAGCGTAGCAGGAGGGATGAAGCATGAAGCTTTCTTT
>-|TRBV11-2|TRBJ1-3|14|many
CASSLDLGGNIIYF
TGTGCCAGCAGCTTAGATCTGGGGGGAAACATCATATATTTT
>-|TRBV9|TRBJ2-3|16|many
CASSHGGGRLTDTQYF
TGTGCCAGCAGCCACGGGGGCGGGAGATTGACAGATACGCAGTATTTT
>TRBD1|TRBV2|TRBJ2-2|15|many
CASTGQGAQTGELFF
TGTGCCAGCACAGGGCAGGGGGCGCAAACCGGGGAGCTGTTTTTT
>-|TRBV6-1|TRBJ1-4|13|many
CASSEAPETEMFF
TGTGCCAGCAGTGAAGCGCCGGAGACAGAAATGTTTTTT
>TRBD1|TRBV29-1|TRBJ2-7|14|many
CSVLGTGTFYEQYF
TGCAGCGTTCTCGGGACAGGGACTTTCTACGAGCAGTACTTC
>-|TRBV28|TRBJ2-7|12|many
CASSFSRGGQYF
TGTGCCAGCAGTTTTTCGCGCGGCGGGCAGTACTTC
>TRBD1|TRBV7-3|TRBJ2-5|13|many
CASSRDSQETQYF
TGTGCCAGCAGTCGGGACAGTCAAGAGACCCAGTACTTC
>TRBD1|TRBV28|TRBJ2-2|13|many
CASSKTGPGELFF
TGTGCCAGCAGTAAGACAGGGCCCGGGGAGCTGTTTTTT
>TRBD1|TRBV30|TRBJ2-7|14|many
CAWSRDRGPYEQYF
TGTGCCTGGAGCAGGGACAGGGGGCCCTACGAGCAGTACTTC
>TRBD2|TRBV2|TRBJ2-7|12|many
CASRGGFYEQYF
TGTGCCAGCAGGGGGGGGTTCTACGAGCAGTACTTC
>TRBD2|TRBV27|TRBJ2-7|16|many
CASSVSGTSGRSEQYF
TGTGCCAGCAGTGTCTCCGGGACTAGCGGGAGGTCCGAGCAGTACTTC
>TRBD2|TRBV29-1|TRBJ2-7|15|many
CSPILAGEVPYEQYF
TGCAGCCCCATCCTAGCGGGAGAGGTTCCCTACGAGCAGTACTTC
>-|TRBV18|TRBJ1-4|15|many
CASSPPAELRGKLFF
TGTGCCAGCTCACCACCGGCGGAGCTTAGGGGAAAACTGTTTTTT
>-|TRBV11-3|TRBJ2-7|13|many
CASSLAPTYEQYF
TGTGCCAGCAGCTTAGCCCCCACTTACGAGCAGTACTTC
>-|TRBV6-1|TRBJ1-4|13|many
CATATRENEKLFF
TGTGCCACCGCGACAAGGGAGAATGAAAAACTGTTTTTT
>TRBD2|TRBV27|TRBJ2-2|18|-
CASSLETSGRALGGELFF
TGTGCCAGCAGTTTAGAAACTAGCGGGAGGGCCCTCGGCGGGGAGCTGTTTTTT
>-|TRBV30|TRBJ2-7|12|many
CAWSTSSYEQYF
TGTGCCTGGAGTACATCATCCTACGAGCAGTACTTC
>TRBD2|TRBV5-1|TRBJ2-1|15|many
CASRGTSGARDEQFF
TGCGCCAGCCGGGGGACTAGCGGGGCAAGGGATGAGCAGTTCTTC
>-|TRBV19|TRBJ1-5|12|many
CASKWGDQPQHF
TGTGCCAGTAAGTGGGGGGACCAGCCCCAGCATTTT
>-|TRBV9|TRBJ2-1|12|many
CASSVHENEQFF
TGTGCCAGCAGCGTACATGAGAATGAGCAGTTCTTC
>-|TRBV7-6|TRBJ2-7|13|many
CASSHPGDYEQYF
TGTGCCAGCAGCCACCCGGGAGACTACGAGCAGTACTTC
>TRBD2|TRBV5-1|TRBJ2-1|18|many
CASSLGVQTSWTYNEQFF
TGCGCCAGCAGCTTGGGGGTCCAGACTAGCTGGACCTACAATGAGCAGTTCTTC
>-|TRBV2|TRBJ1-3|12|many
CATRPSGNTIYF
TGTGCCACTAGACCCTCTGGAAACACCATATATTTT
>-|TRBV6-6|TRBJ1-1|16|many
CASSYETGNTNTEAFF
TGTGCCAGCAGTTACGAGACAGGTAATACGAACACTGAAGCTTTCTTT
>-|TRBV7-9|TRBJ1-2|11|many
CASSPFYGYTF
TGTGCCAGCAGCCCATTCTATGGCTACACCTTC
>TRBD1|TRBV4-2|TRBJ1-5|18|many
CASSQGLGGTRSNQPQHF
TGTGCCAGCAGCCAAGGATTAGGGGGCACTAGGAGCAATCAGCCCCAGCATTTT
>-|TRBV28|TRBJ1-1|13|many
CASTGIWILEAFF
TGTGCCAGTACCGGGATATGGATACTGGAAGCTTTCTTT
>TRBD1|TRBV19|TRBJ1-5|13|many
CASSGQGAAAQHF
TGTGCCAGTAGTGGACAGGGGGCCGCGGCCCAGCATTTT
>-|TRBV25-1|TRBJ2-1|15|many
CASSEPDIRGTRQFF
TGTGCCAGCAGTGAACCGGATATTCGGGGGACGCGGCAGTTCTTC
>-|TRBV2|TRBJ1-2|12|many
CASTQGNYGYTF
TGTGCCAGCACCCAGGGGAACTATGGCTACACCTTC
>-|TRBV9|TRBJ2-1|12|many
CASSVLNNEQFF
TGTGCCAGCAGCGTTCTAAATAATGAGCAGTTCTTC
>-|TRBV6-1|TRBJ2-2|15|many
CASRKGASITGELFF
TGTGCCAGCAGAAAAGGGGCTTCGATCACCGGGGAGCTGTTTTTT
>-|TRBV29-1|TRBJ2-4|12|many
CSVTGRGNIQYF
TGCAGCGTAACGGGGAGAGGGAACATTCAGTACTTC